Shown below are 30 T cell receptor beta chains from a single sample sequenced in a study of blood T cell repertoires in COVID-19. Data came from immunoSEQ multiplex PCR; TCRdb stores just in-frame clones and leaves some out. The sample shows 150,000 to 200,000 clones, 80% of them seen only once. Material: PBMCs or T cells enriched from blood (not recorded which). Source of these receptors: a man between 40 and 49 years old who had recovered from COVID-19.

V is TRBV9 and J is TRBJ1-2; possibly TRBD1 for D (5 bases). The CDR3 loop spans 14 amino acids. With 2 bases removed from V and 1 base from J, the gap between germline ends came to 9 bases. CDR1 is SGDLS, CDR2 YYNGEE, per germline. CDR3 nucleotide sequence: TGTGCCAGCAGCGTCCCAGACAGTAACTATGGCTACACCTTC. Translation gives CASSVPDSNYGYTF.

The CDR3 here is CASSSRGEGNSPLHF. The CDR3 nucleotides read TGTGCCAGCAGTTCCAGGGGAGAGGGTAATTCACCCCTCCACTTT. The chain is built from TRBV2 and TRBJ1-6, with a possible D match to TRBD1 (6 bases). From germline, CDR1 is SNHLY and CDR2 FYNNEI. The V end was cut by 5 bases, the J end by 6 bases, with 14 bases between. The CDR3 spans 15 residues.

This rearrangement joins TRBV5-6 to TRBJ1-5; the match to TRBD1 covers 7 bases. J gave up 2 bases and V 0 bases, and 5 bases lay outside the gene matches. CDR3 length: 16 residues. Germline CDR1 and CDR2: SGHDT and YYEEEE. The CDR3 protein is CASSLGQGLGNQPQHF. The CDR3 DNA follows: TGTGCCAGCAGCTTGGGACAGGGCCTTGGCAATCAGCCCCAGCATTTT.

This chain connects TRBV29-1 to TRBJ2-7; D possibly corresponds to TRBD2 (5 bases). The CDR3 has 13 amino acids. Germline assignment: CDR1 SQVTM and CDR2 ANQGSEA. The V gene lost 5 bases and the J gene lost 2 bases, with 13 bases spanning the gap. CDR3 sequence: CSVIGGVAYEQYF. The CDR3 DNA reads TGCAGCGTTATCGGAGGCGTAGCCTACGAGCAGTACTTC.

This rearrangement joins TRBV30 to TRBJ1-2, with TRBD1 matching 8 bases. Unmatched junction bases numbered 9, after V lost 2 bases and J lost 1 base. The V gene's germline CDR1 is GTSNPN and CDR2 SVGIG (reference sequence). The CDR3 runs 16 residues. In DNA form, the CDR3 reads TGTGCCTGGAGTTTATCTGGGACAGGCCGTAACTATGGCTACACCTTC. It codes for CAWSLSGTGRNYGYTF.

The chain combines TRBV19 with TRBJ2-3; D perhaps matches TRBD2 (7 bases). CDR3 length: 15 amino acids. V was trimmed by 9 bases and J by 1 base, leaving 17 bases between them. From germline, CDR1 is LNHDA and CDR2 SQIVND (reference sequence). The CDR3 protein is CASSGGRGGTDTQYF. The CDR3 DNA reads as TGTGCCAGCTCCGGGGGGCGCGGAGGCACAGATACGCAGTATTTT.

The CDR3 here is CATSDLTGRSGTGELFF. CDR3 nucleotides: TGTGCCACCAGTGATTTGACAGGTCGTTCTGGCACCGGGGAGCTGTTTTTT. V and J are TRBV24-1 and TRBJ2-2, with TRBD1 as a possible D gene (5 bases). Germline-derived CDR1 and CDR2 are KGHDR and SFDVKD. Trimming removed 0 bases at V and 4 bases at J, with 14 bases between. CDR3 length equals 17 residues.

This chain connects TRBV4-1 to TRBJ2-1, with D perhaps matching TRBD1 (6 bases). V lost 3 bases, J lost 4 bases, and 22 bases lay in between. The CDR3 totals 18 residues. Per germline, CDR1 MGHRA and CDR2 YSYEKL. The CDR3 DNA reads TGCGCCAGCAGCCAGAGGCCGAAAGTACGGGACAAGTACAATGAGCAGTTCTTC. It codes for CASSQRPKVRDKYNEQFF.

The chain uses TRBV29-1 and TRBJ2-5, with D unclear. CDR1 is SQVTM and CDR2 is ANQGSEA in the germline V gene. V was cut by 4 bases and J by 1 base, with 10 bases left in between. The length of the CDR3 is 13 residues. The CDR3: CSVALSSQETQYF. The CDR3 region has the DNA TGCAGCGTTGCCCTTTCTTCCCAAGAGACCCAGTACTTC.

The chain has TRBV5-4 and TRBJ1-4, with 11 bases aligning to TRBD1. Germline lookup yields CDR1 SGHNT and CDR2 YYREEE (reference sequence). This CDR3 has 16 amino acids. V was clipped by 4 bases and J by 8 bases; unmatched bases: 10. The CDR3 coding sequence is TGTGCCAGCAGCACTAGGACAGGGGGCGCGGACGAAAAACTGTTTTTT. Its protein product is CASSTRTGGADEKLFF.

This clone was counted only a few times. The gene calls are TRBV3-1 (or the pseudogene TRBV3-2) and TRBJ1-2; TRBD1 matches at 9 bases. The trim removed 1 base at V and 6 bases at J, leaving 0 bases unmatched. The CDR3 is made up of 13 amino acids. Germline V gene data show CDR1 as LGHDT and CDR2 as YNNKEL (reference sequence). The CDR3: CASSQGTGDGYTF. The CDR3 DNA reads TGTGCCAGCAGCCAAGGGACAGGGGATGGCTACACCTTC.

This rearrangement joins TRBV27 to TRBJ1-1; a weak D match, TRBD1 (6 bases). This CDR3 has 15 residues. Trimming cost V 0 bases and J 4 bases, with 12 bases left between them. Germline V gene lookup returns CDR1 MNHEY and CDR2 SMNVEV (reference sequence). For the CDR3, the DNA is TGTGCCAGCAGTTTATCTGGTAGGGGGAGCACTGAAGCTTTCTTT. It yields the protein CASSLSGRGSTEAFF.

The V and J genes are TRBV3-1 (or the pseudogene TRBV3-2) and TRBJ1-2; 8 bases are shared with TRBD1. CDR3 length: 14 amino acids. After removal of 0 bases from V and 6 bases from J, the junction contained 3 bases not matched to a gene. Germline CDR1 and CDR2: LGHDT and YNNKEL (reference sequence). The CDR3 is CASSQDRGRNGYTF. The DNA of the CDR3 is TGTGCCAGCAGCCAAGACAGGGGGCGCAATGGCTACACCTTC.

The chain uses TRBV4-2 and TRBJ1-2, with D possibly being TRBD1 (5 bases). The CDR3 runs to 14 residues. Germline lookup yields CDR1 LGHNA and CDR2 YNFKEQ. Trimming took 1 base from V and 4 from J, leaving 10 bases between them. This CDR3 reads CASSQGTGFYGYTF. As DNA, the CDR3 is TGTGCCAGCAGCCAAGGAACAGGTTTCTATGGCTACACCTTC.

Notes on this clone: The same CDR3 also results from other DNA sequences found in this sample. The J gene is TRBJ2-2, the V gene TRBV20-1, with D hard to call. CDR1 is DFQATT, CDR2 SNEGSKA, per germline (reference sequence). The ends were cut back, 3 bases at V and 4 bases at J, with 3 bases in the middle. This CDR3 comprises 11 residues. CDR3 residues: CSARSTGELFF. CDR3 nucleotide sequence: TGCAGTGCTAGGAGCACCGGGGAGCTGTTTTTT.

CDR3 sequence (DNA): TGTGCCAGCAGCTTACGACAGGGAGGTAATGAAAAACTGTTTTTT. Encoded protein: CASSLRQGGNEKLFF. The chain couples TRBV7-8 to TRBJ1-4; 7 bases map to TRBD1. The CDR3 is 15 residues long. V trimming: 2 bases; J trimming: 4 bases; junction bases outside the gene matches: 4. Germline CDR1 SGHVS, CDR2 FQNEAQ.

The chain has TRBV2 and TRBJ2-5; 9 nucleotides agree with TRBD1. V lost 8 bases, J lost 1 base, and 5 bases stayed unmatched. The CDR3 sequence is 14 residues long. Germline V CDR1 and CDR2: SNHLY, FYNNEI. The CDR3 sequence: CASVVQGAQETQYF. DNA for the CDR3: TGTGCCAGCGTAGTACAGGGGGCCCAAGAGACCCAGTACTTC.

This clone has a count of ten or more. The V and J genes are TRBV5-4 and TRBJ1-2, with a weak D call TRBD1 (6 bases). The CDR3 spans 13 residues. Trimming took 6 bases from V and 4 from J, leaving 13 bases between them. Germline V gene sequence: CDR1 SGHNT, CDR2 YYREEE (reference sequence). The CDR3 region has the DNA TGTGCCAGCACCCTGGACAGCTTCTATGGCTACACCTTC. It specifies CASTLDSFYGYTF.

The chain joins TRBV9 to TRBJ2-3; D is unresolved. The germline V and J ends were trimmed by 4 bases and 2 bases, with 2 bases remaining between them. The germline gives CDR1 SGDLS, CDR2 YYNGEE. CDR3 length equals 11 residues. In DNA form, the CDR3 reads TGTGCCAGCAGCCTCACAGATACGCAGTATTTT. This gives the protein CASSLTDTQYF. The variable domain in full, with the rest retrieved from reference TRBV9 and TRBJ2-3, is DSGVTQTPKHLITATGQRVTLRCSPRSGDLSVYWYQQSLDQGLQFLIQYYNGEERAKGNILERFSAQQFPDLHSELNLSSLELGDSALYFCASSLTDTQYFGPGTRLTVL.

In its sample, this clone was seen once. The chain recombines TRBV10-3 with TRBJ2-7; D ambiguous. V gave up 1 base and J gave up 4 bases, with 11 bases separating them. Germline V gene sequence: CDR1 ENHRY, CDR2 SYGVKD. The CDR3 is made up of 14 amino acids. The CDR3 nucleotides read TGTGCCATCAGTGAGTTTCAGGCGCTTTACGAGCAGTACGTC. This sequence encodes CAISEFQALYEQYV.

V is TRBV11-1 and J is TRBJ2-1, with D perhaps matching TRBD1 (6 bases). The V gene's germline CDR1 is SGHAT and CDR2 FQDESV (reference sequence). Trimming pared 4 bases from V and 9 bases from J, leaving 10 bases between. The CDR3 has 12 amino acids. For the CDR3, the DNA is TGTGCCAGCAGCTCCAGGGGTGGTGAGCAGTTCTTC. This translates into CASSSRGGEQFF.

The chain couples TRBV9 to TRBJ2-3, with D hard to call. CDR1 SGDLS and CDR2 YYNGEE come from the germline V gene. CDR3 length: 12 residues. Trimming left V 3 bases short and J 1 base short, with 3 bases between. The DNA of the CDR3 is TGTGCCAGCAGCGCGGGCACAGATACGCAGTATTTT. Its translation: CASSAGTDTQYF.

The genes are TRBV5-1 and TRBJ1-2, with D perhaps matching TRBD1 (6 bases). The germline CDR1 and CDR2 sequences are SGHRS and YFSETQ. Trimming removed 2 bases from V and 8 bases from J, with 13 bases in between. CDR3 size: 13 residues. Here the CDR3 reads CASSFSRGDGYTF. The CDR3 DNA reads as TGCGCCAGCAGCTTTTCCAGGGGTGACGGCTACACCTTC. Full variable domain (remainder filled in from reference TRBV5-1 and TRBJ1-2): KAGVTQTPRYLIKTRGQQVTLSCSPISGHRSVSWYQQTPGQGLQFLFEYFSETQRNKGNFPGRFSGRQFSNSRSEMNVSTLELGDSALYLCASSFSRGDGYTFGSGTRLTVV.

The rearrangement joins TRBV2 to TRBJ1-2; TRBD1 matches at 7 bases. V was clipped by 7 bases and J by 3 bases; unmatched bases: 5. Germline V gene sequence: CDR1 SNHLY, CDR2 FYNNEI. The CDR3 length is 13 residues. CDR3 coding DNA: TGTGCCAGCACCTGGACAGGCTACTATGGCTACACCTTC. Its translation: CASTWTGYYGYTF.

The gene calls are TRBV20-1 and TRBJ2-1; 10 bases are shared with TRBD2. CDR1 DFQATT and CDR2 SNEGSKA come from the germline V gene (reference sequence). The CDR3 length is 14 residues. With 3 bases clipped from V and 8 bases from J, the junction kept 7 bases outside the gene matches. This chain's CDR3 is CSASERGGLDEQFF. DNA for the CDR3: TGCAGTGCTAGTGAGCGGGGGGGCCTGGATGAGCAGTTCTTC.

The table lists this clone with a count of one. The chain recombines TRBV5-1 with TRBJ1-6; the match to TRBD1 covers 10 bases. The CDR3 has 16 residues. Trimming at V came to 2 bases and at J to 6 bases, leaving 5 bases not matched to a gene. CDR1 is SGHRS and CDR2 is YFSETQ in the germline V gene. The CDR3 is CASSLQGTGVNSPLHF. The CDR3 DNA reads as TGCGCCAGCAGCTTACAGGGGACAGGGGTTAATTCACCCCTCCACTTT.

J is TRBJ2-5 and V is TRBV10-3; 7 bases fit TRBD1. The CDR3 is 14 residues long. CDR1 is ENHRY, CDR2 SYGVKD, per germline. The V and J ends lost 4 bases and 4 bases, in that order; junction bases with no gene match: 6. The chain's CDR3 is CAISVEGALETQYF. The CDR3 DNA reads as TGTGCCATCAGTGTCGAGGGGGCTTTAGAGACCCAGTACTTC.

The chain couples TRBV27 to TRBJ1-3; D is unclear. The germline CDR1 and CDR2 sequences are MNHEY and SMNVEV (reference sequence). Trimming took 0 bases from V and 0 from J, leaving 9 bases between them. The CDR3 sequence is 16 residues long. CDR3 in DNA: TGTGCCAGCAGTTTATCTGGGCCTTTCTCTGGAAACACCATATATTTT. It encodes CASSLSGPFSGNTIYF.

The chain has TRBV7-9 and TRBJ2-3, with D possibly TRBD1 on 6 matching bases. The CDR3 has 12 residues. Germline V gives CDR1 SEHNR, CDR2 FQNEAQ (reference sequence). The CDR3 loop is CAGGASTDTQYF. CDR3 sequence (DNA): TGTGCTGGGGGCGCGAGCACAGATACGCAGTATTTT.

The chain combines TRBV3-1 (or the pseudogene TRBV3-2) with TRBJ2-3; D is ambiguous. Trimming removed 0 bases from V and 3 bases from J, with 7 bases in between. Germline CDR1 reads LGHDT; CDR2 reads YNNKEL (reference sequence). This CDR3 spans 14 amino acids. The CDR3 loop is CASSQEISTDTQYF. The DNA of the CDR3 is TGTGCCAGCAGCCAAGAAATCAGTACAGATACGCAGTATTTT.